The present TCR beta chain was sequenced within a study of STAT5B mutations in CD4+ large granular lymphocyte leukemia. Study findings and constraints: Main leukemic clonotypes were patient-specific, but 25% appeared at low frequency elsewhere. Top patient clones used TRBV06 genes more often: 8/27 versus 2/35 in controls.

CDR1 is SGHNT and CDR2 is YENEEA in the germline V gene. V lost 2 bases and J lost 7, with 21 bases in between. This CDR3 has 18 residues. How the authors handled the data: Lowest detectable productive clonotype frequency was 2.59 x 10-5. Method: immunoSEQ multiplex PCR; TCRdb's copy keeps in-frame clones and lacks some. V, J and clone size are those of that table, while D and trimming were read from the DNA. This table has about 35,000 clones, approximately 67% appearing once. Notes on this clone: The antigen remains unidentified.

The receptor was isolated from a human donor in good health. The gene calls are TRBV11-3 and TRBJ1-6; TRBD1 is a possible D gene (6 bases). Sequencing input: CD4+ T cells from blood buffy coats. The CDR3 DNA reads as TGTGCCAGCAGCTTAAGGAGCTTAGGACGGACAGTCAATTCACCCCTCCACTTT. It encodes CASSLRSLGRTVNSPLHF. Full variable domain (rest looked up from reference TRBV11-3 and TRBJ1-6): EAGVVQSPRYKIIEKKQPVAFWCNPISGHNTLYWYLQNLGQGPELLIRYENEEAVDDSQLPKDRFSAERLKGVDSTLKIQPAELGDSAVYLCASSLRSLGRTVNSPLHFGNGTRLTVT.